This T cell receptor beta chain came from a study of OX40 agonist ivuxolimab in advanced cancers. Measured with immunoSEQ multiplex PCR; TCRdb has only the in-frame clones, and not every one. The sample holds approximately 20,000 clones, approximately 80% seen once. Systemic immunosuppression or a history of autoimmune disease excluded patients. Germline trimming cut 0 bases from V and 7 bases from J; bases unmatched to any gene: 12. CDR3 size: 18 residues. Germline V gives CDR1 MNHEY, CDR2 SMNVEV (reference sequence). The TCR was taken from an adult with an advanced solid tumor such as melanoma, head and neck, liver or kidney cancer. This chain joins TRBV27 and TRBJ2-2; 9 positions agree with TRBD2. Material: CD4+ or CD8+ T cells sorted from blood, obtained in a trial of the OX40 agonist ivuxolimab. CDR3 DNA sequence: TGTGCCAGCAGTTTATCGGGGTCGAGCGGGGGGCCAGGCGGGGAGCTGTTTTTT. It is translated as CASSLSGSSGGPGGELFF.